Each of the 21 T cell receptor beta chains below was sequenced from the same sample in a study of blood T cell repertoires in COVID-19. The data were produced by immunoSEQ multiplex PCR, yet TCRdb's version contains in-frame clones alone and is incomplete. Of fewer than 150,000 clones listed, about 80% are singletons. Sequencing was carried out using peripheral blood. Source of these receptors: a woman older than 75 in a cohort sampled during active or convalescent COVID-19.

The J gene is TRBJ2-5, the V gene TRBV24-1; TRBD1 aligns across 12 bases. This CDR3 region has 16 residues. Germline CDR1 and CDR2: KGHDR and SFDVKD. V lost 5 bases, J lost 0 bases, and 3 bases stayed unmatched. The CDR3 region is CATSGGTGGYQETQYF. DNA of the CDR3: TGTGCCACCAGTGGGGGGACAGGGGGCTACCAAGAGACCCAGTACTTC.

As DNA, the CDR3 is TGTGCCTGGAGTGGAAGCCTAGCGAGGCTTCAAGAGACCCAGTACTTC. Translating gives CAWSGSLARLQETQYF. V gene TRBV30 combines with J gene TRBJ2-5; TRBD2 might be the D (6 bases). The CDR3 covers 16 residues. V was cut by 1 base and J by 2 bases, with 17 bases left in between. The germline CDR1 and CDR2 sequences are GTSNPN and SVGIG (reference sequence).

The chain employs TRBV6-6 and TRBJ1-2, with TRBD1 identical over 9 bases. This CDR3 contains 16 residues. Looked up from germline, CDR1 is MNHNY and CDR2 is SVGAGI (reference sequence). J gave up 4 bases and V 6 bases, and 12 bases lay outside the gene matches. CDR3 protein: CASRTAGQGLAYGYTF. CDR3 DNA: TGTGCCAGCAGAACCGCTGGACAGGGGCTAGCCTATGGCTACACCTTC.

This chain connects TRBV9 to TRBJ2-7, with D perhaps TRBD2 (7 bases). In germline, CDR1 is SGDLS, CDR2 YYNGEE. Trimming removed 0 bases at V and 4 bases at J, with 14 bases between. The length of the CDR3 is 15 residues. CDR3 loop: CASSVGRGGRYEQYF. The CDR3 coding sequence is TGTGCCAGCAGCGTAGGGAGGGGGGGGAGATACGAGCAGTACTTC.

J is TRBJ2-1 and V is TRBV6-5; TRBD1 might be the D (6 bases). Trimming took off 2 bases at V and 2 bases at J, with 7 bases between the two ends. This CDR3 is built from 14 residues. The germline V gene encodes CDR1 MNHEY and CDR2 SVGAGI. CDR3 coding DNA: TGTGCCAGCAGTTACGGGGGCCCCTACAATGAGCAGTTCTTC. It encodes CASSYGGPYNEQFF.

DNA for the CDR3: TGTGCCAGCAGTGAAGGCTGGGGCGGGACGGGAAATGAAAAACTGTTTTTT. It specifies CASSEGWGGTGNEKLFF. The chain has TRBV6-1 and TRBJ1-4; tentatively, D is TRBD1 (5 bases). The CDR3 sequence is 17 residues long. The germline gives CDR1 MNHNS, CDR2 SASEGT. Trimming pared 1 base from V and 5 bases from J, leaving 17 bases between.

The chain couples TRBV5-1 to TRBJ2-3; 7 bases align to TRBD1. Germline assignment: CDR1 SGHRS and CDR2 YFSETQ. Trimming took 4 bases from V and 5 from J; bases not matched to a gene: 7. CDR3 length equals 14 residues. CDR3 bases: TGCGCCAGCAGCCCCGGGACAGTAGGAGATACGCAGTATTTT. Protein: CASSPGTVGDTQYF. Complete variable domain (other parts from reference TRBV5-1 and TRBJ2-3): KAGVTQTPRYLIKTRGQQVTLSCSPISGHRSVSWYQQTPGQGLQFLFEYFSETQRNKGNFPGRFSGRQFSNSRSEMNVSTLELGDSALYLCASSPGTVGDTQYFGPGTRLTVL.

This clone was found a few times. V is TRBV7-8 and J is TRBJ1-5; D gene uncertain. V was trimmed by 3 bases and J by 2 bases, leaving 14 bases between them. The CDR3 is made up of 16 amino acids. Germline CDR1 and CDR2: SGHVS and FQNEAQ. The CDR3 coding sequence is TGTGCCAGCAGCTTCGGACGGGATAGACGCAATCAGCCCCAGCATTTT. It yields the protein CASSFGRDRRNQPQHF.

This chain links TRBV7-9 with TRBJ2-2, with 8 bases aligning to TRBD2. The ends lost 5 bases at V and 2 bases at J; junction bases unmatched: 10. The CDR3 is made up of 17 amino acids. Germline-derived CDR1 and CDR2 are SEHNR and FQNEAQ (reference sequence). The CDR3 nucleotides read TGTGCCAGCAGCCCAACCTGGGCGGGGGGAAACACCGGGGAGCTGTTTTTT. This translates into CASSPTWAGGNTGELFF.

The V call is TRBV6-5, the J call TRBJ2-2; TRBD1 matches at 10 bases. This CDR3 comprises 15 residues. The V segment lost 6 bases and the J segment 3 bases; nucleotides outside the gene matches: 4. The V gene's germline CDR1 is MNHEY and CDR2 SVGAGI. CDR3 residues: CASRKGTGDTGELFF. CDR3 nucleotide sequence: TGTGCCAGCAGAAAGGGGACAGGGGACACCGGGGAGCTGTTTTTT.

This rearrangement joins TRBV3-1 (or the pseudogene TRBV3-2) to TRBJ2-3, with a tentative D call TRBD2 (6 bases). This CDR3 region has 15 residues. Trimming took 5 bases from V and 6 from J, leaving 18 bases between them. The germline gives CDR1 LGHDT, CDR2 YNNKEL (reference sequence). Here the CDR3 DNA reads TGTGCCAGCAGCAACCCCGGGCCGGAGGGGGATACGCAGTATTTT. Protein: CASSNPGPEGDTQYF.

The chain employs TRBV30 and TRBJ2-2; 8 nucleotides match TRBD2. From germline, CDR1 is GTSNPN and CDR2 SVGIG (reference sequence). CDR3 length equals 16 residues. The V segment lost 3 bases and the J segment 2 bases; nucleotides outside the gene matches: 8. The CDR3 DNA follows: TGTGCCTGGAGCAGGCGGGGGGCTTTAAACACCGGGGAGCTGTTTTTT. Residues: CAWSRRGALNTGELFF.

A few counts support this clone. The J gene is TRBJ1-5, the V gene TRBV5-8; 7 bases line up with TRBD1. CDR1 and CDR2 from the germline V gene are SGHTS and YDEGEE. The CDR3 extends over 16 amino acids. Trimming at V came to 3 bases and at J to 7 bases, leaving 13 bases not matched to a gene. CDR3 in amino acids: CASSSRYRGLGQPQHF. The CDR3 region has the DNA TGTGCCAGCAGCTCCAGATACAGGGGTTTGGGGCAGCCCCAGCATTTT. Full variable domain (remainder filled in from reference TRBV5-8 and TRBJ1-5): EAGVTQSPTHLIKTRGQQATLRCSPISGHTSVYWYQQALGLGLQFLLWYDEGEERNRGNFPPRFSGRQFPNYSSELNVNALELEDSALYLCASSSRYRGLGQPQHFGDGTRLSIL.

This CDR3 reads CASSSLAGTDTQYF. Here the CDR3 DNA reads TGCGCCAGCAGCTCCCTAGCGGGCACAGATACGCAGTATTTT. V gene TRBV5-1 combines with J gene TRBJ2-3, with TRBD2 identical over 7 bases. V gave up 3 bases and J gave up 1 base; unmatched junction bases: 2. CDR1 and CDR2 from the germline V gene are SGHRS and YFSETQ. CDR3 length equals 14 residues. Full variable domain (outside the CDR3, taken from reference TRBV5-1 and TRBJ2-3): KAGVTQTPRYLIKTRGQQVTLSCSPISGHRSVSWYQQTPGQGLQFLFEYFSETQRNKGNFPGRFSGRQFSNSRSEMNVSTLELGDSALYLCASSSLAGTDTQYFGPGTRLTVL.

This chain connects TRBV30 to TRBJ2-7, with D perhaps matching TRBD1 (5 bases). Germline values: CDR1 GTSNPN, CDR2 SVGIG (reference sequence). This CDR3 is 13 amino acids long. In DNA, the CDR3 is TGTGCTGGCGCCAGCCAGGGCATGTACGAGCAGTACTTC. Its protein is CAGASQGMYEQYF. Drawing the rest from reference TRBV30 and TRBJ2-7, the complete variable domain is SQTIHQWPATLVQPVGSPLSLECTVEGTSNPNLYWYRQAAGRGLQLLFYSVGIGQISSEVPQNLSASRPQDRQFILSSKKLLLSDSGFYLCAGASQGMYEQYFGPGTRLTVT.

The chain joins TRBV2 to TRBJ1-1; D uncertain. Germline V CDR1 and CDR2: SNHLY, FYNNEI. The ends were cut back, 7 bases at V and 6 bases at J, with 9 bases in the middle. This CDR3 contains 11 residues. For the CDR3, the DNA is TGTGCCAGCAAGCGGGGTGCTGAAGCTTTCTTT. Translation gives CASKRGAEAFF.

The chain recombines TRBV6-5 with TRBJ2-2; 9 bases agree with TRBD1. The CDR3 is 13 amino acids. With V trimmed by 6 bases and J by 12 bases, 8 bases remained unmatched. The germline CDR1 and CDR2 sequences are MNHEY and SVGAGI. The CDR3 nucleotides read TGTGCCAGCAGAGACCGGGACAGGGCCCAGCTGTTTTTT. Translation gives CASRDRDRAQLFF.

This chain connects TRBV5-1 to TRBJ2-5; D may be TRBD1 (6 bases). Germline-derived CDR1 and CDR2 are SGHRS and YFSETQ. Trimming took 0 bases from V and 4 from J, leaving 13 bases between them. This CDR3 contains 15 residues. The CDR3 reads CASSLAPGVGETQYF. The CDR3 DNA follows: TGCGCCAGCAGCTTGGCGCCAGGGGTGGGAGAGACCCAGTACTTC.

This chain connects TRBV11-2 to TRBJ1-2; D gene unclear. The CDR3 sequence is 14 residues long. CDR1 SGHAT and CDR2 FQNNGV come from the germline V gene. The V end was cut by 4 bases, the J end by 4 bases, with 13 bases between. The CDR3 DNA follows: TGTGCCAGCAGCTCCCACCTGGAGGGCTATGGCTACACCTTC. As protein: CASSSHLEGYGYTF.

This clone showed up just a few times. The rearrangement uses TRBV11-1 and TRBJ2-3; D is ambiguous. CDR1 is SGHAT and CDR2 is FQDESV in the germline V gene (reference sequence). This CDR3 is 12 amino acids long. V was cut by 3 bases and J by 5 bases, with 6 bases left in between. The CDR3 sequence: CASSLREDTQYF. For the CDR3, the DNA is TGTGCCAGCAGCTTGAGAGAAGATACGCAGTATTTT.

The V and J genes are TRBV11-2 and TRBJ2-5, with TRBD2 as a possible D gene (7 bases). Germline loops: CDR1 SGHAT, CDR2 FQNNGV. Trimming removed 4 bases from V and 1 base from J, with 10 bases in between. The CDR3 sequence is 14 residues long. CDR3 in DNA: TGTGCCAGCAGCTGGGCGGGGGCCCAAGAGACCCAGTACTTC. Protein product: CASSWAGAQETQYF.